A single sample is the source of the 19 T cell receptor beta chains below, sequenced in a study of human T cells and chemical hapten exposure. MiXCR, run by TCRdb on the RACE reads, gives a single entry per CDR3 protein. Among roughly 51,000 distinct CDR3 sequences listed, roughly a tenth were seen once. As to time point: pre-sensitization, week 0. Treatment meaning: therapeutic diphenylcyclopropenone sensitization with weekly scalp DPC. The material sequenced was whole blood, taken in connection with sensitization to the hapten diphenylcyclopropenone (DPC). These receptors originate from a man aged 40-49 years with alopecia areata. Some clones in this sample may be carry-over from other donors' samples.

This clonotype was detected only a few times. The V call is TRBV27, the J call TRBJ1-4, with 7 bases fitting TRBD1. CDR1 and CDR2 (germline): MNHEY, SMNVEV (reference sequence). V lost 6 bases, J lost 4 bases, and 11 bases stayed unmatched. The CDR3 contains 16 residues. The CDR3 sequence: CASRRSGTAFNEKLFF. CDR3 nucleotides: TGTGCCAGCAGACGAAGTGGGACAGCCTTTAATGAAAAACTGTTTTTT.

This clonotype was detected a few times. The rearrangement joins TRBV6-2 or TRBV6-3 to TRBJ2-1; D is undetermined. Germline V CDR1 and CDR2: MNHEY, SVGEGT. Trimming removed 5 bases from V and 0 bases from J, with 11 bases in between. This CDR3 has 15 residues. The CDR3 loop is CASSPHLSSYNEQFF. In DNA, the CDR3 is TGTGCCAGCAGTCCACACCTGAGCTCCTACAATGAGCAGTTCTTC.

In its sample, this clonotype was seen many times. CDR3 nucleotides: TGTGCCAGCAGCTTAAGTCAGGGGGCAAGGTCACCCCTCCACTTT. This gives the protein CASSLSQGARSPLHF. V and J are TRBV7-3 and TRBJ1-6; the match to TRBD1 covers 8 bases. Germline assignment: CDR1 SGHTA and CDR2 FQGTGA. The CDR3 has 15 residues. Trimming took 1 base from V and 10 from J; bases not matched to a gene: 6.

The chain joins TRBV6-1 to TRBJ2-3, with 7 bases aligning to TRBD2. Germline V lookup: CDR1 MNHNS, CDR2 SASEGT. V lost 6 bases to trimming and J lost 3 bases; unmatched junction nucleotides: 9. There are 15 residues in the CDR3. The CDR3 loop is CASSRRLAGTDTQYF. CDR3 nucleotide sequence: TGTGCCAGCAGCCGGCGACTAGCTGGTACAGATACGCAGTATTTT.

Many counts were recorded for this clonotype. The chain joins TRBV18 to TRBJ2-2; 8 nucleotides align to TRBD1. Germline CDR1 is KGHSH and CDR2 is LQKENI. CDR3 size: 16 residues. V dropped 3 bases and J dropped 0; count of bases not matched to a gene: 3. CDR3 residues: CASSPQTGANTGELFF. The CDR3 bases are TGTGCCAGCTCACCGCAGACAGGGGCGAACACCGGGGAGCTGTTTTTT.

This clonotype was counted at least ten times. The chain links TRBV10-3 to TRBJ1-5, with a weak D call TRBD1 (5 bases). Trimming removed 6 bases at V and 1 base at J, with 10 bases between. The germline CDR1 and CDR2 sequences are ENHRY and SYGVKD. The CDR3 totals 14 residues. CDR3 nucleotide sequence: TGTGCCATCAGGGGGGACGGGAGCAATCAGCCCCAGCATTTT. Translating it yields CAIRGDGSNQPQHF.

This chain links TRBV7-9 with TRBJ2-1, with TRBD2 matching 7 bases. Germline CDR1 and CDR2: SEHNR and FQNEAQ (reference sequence). This CDR3 contains 15 residues. V trimming: 4 bases; J trimming: 9 bases; junction bases outside the gene matches: 12. CDR3 amino acids: CASSSELASGSEQFF. The CDR3 DNA reads TGTGCCAGCAGCTCCGAATTGGCTAGCGGCAGTGAGCAGTTCTTC.

This clonotype was observed once. V and J are TRBV10-3 and TRBJ2-3; D is perhaps TRBD2 (7 bases). This CDR3 has 13 amino acids. CDR1 is ENHRY, CDR2 SYGVKD, per germline. Trimming cost V 10 bases and J 0 bases, with 11 bases left between them. CDR3 in DNA: TGTGCCAGCGCGGGGGCTAGCACAGATACGCAGTATTTT. This sequence encodes CASAGASTDTQYF.

This clonotype has a count of ten or more. The chain employs TRBV6-6 and TRBJ2-5; perhaps TRBD2 as D (5 bases). Germline V gene lookup returns CDR1 MNHNY and CDR2 SVGAGI (reference sequence). V lost 4 bases and J lost 6, with 15 bases in between. The CDR3 is 14 amino acids. Here the CDR3 reads CASSFQDGMKTQYF. Here the CDR3 DNA reads TGTGCCAGCAGTTTCCAGGACGGGATGAAGACCCAGTACTTC.

The genes are TRBV9 and TRBJ1-2; D gene ambiguous. V lost 3 bases and J lost 4, with 13 bases in between. There are 14 residues in the CDR3. Per germline, CDR1 SGDLS and CDR2 YYNGEE. CDR3 coding DNA: TGTGCCAGCAGCGGACCCAGGCGAGGCTATGGCTACACCTTC. Translating gives CASSGPRRGYGYTF.

This clonotype was seen a handful of times. CDR3 DNA: TGCGCCAGCAGCCAAGATCAAGCTAGGGGGAGGGATGAGCAGTTCTTC. This codes for CASSQDQARGRDEQFF. The chain recombines TRBV4-3 with TRBJ2-1; tentatively, D is TRBD2 (7 bases). Germline CDR1 reads LGHNA; CDR2 reads YSLEER. Trimming took off 0 bases at V and 8 bases at J, with 17 bases between the two ends. The CDR3 sequence is 16 residues long.

The gene calls are TRBV7-8 and TRBJ2-5; 9 bases line up with TRBD1. CDR1 SGHVS and CDR2 FQNEAQ come from the germline V gene. V was pared by 5 bases and J by 4 bases, with 11 bases of the junction left unmatched. The CDR3 extends over 16 amino acids. The CDR3 coding sequence is TGTGCCAGCAGCCCCAACAGGGGGCGAGGAGGAGAGACCCAGTACTTC. Translating gives CASSPNRGRGGETQYF.

This clonotype was detected only a few times. CDR3 nucleotide sequence: TGCGCCAGCACTTTGGGTGAAGACACCGGGGAGCTGTTTTTT. Translation: CASTLGEDTGELFF. The genes are TRBV5-1 and TRBJ2-2; D call uncertain. Germline lookup yields CDR1 SGHRS and CDR2 YFSETQ. The CDR3 is made up of 14 amino acids. V was clipped by 6 bases and J by 3 bases, with 12 bases between them. Looking up the rest from reference TRBV5-1 and TRBJ2-2 gives the full variable domain: KAGVTQTPRYLIKTRGQQVTLSCSPISGHRSVSWYQQTPGQGLQFLFEYFSETQRNKGNFPGRFSGRQFSNSRSEMNVSTLELGDSALYLCASTLGEDTGELFFGEGSRLTVL.

This clonotype showed up many times. The chain recombines TRBV2 with TRBJ2-1; D unclear. Germline CDR1 and CDR2: SNHLY and FYNNEI. This CDR3 is 14 amino acids long. Trimming took 8 bases from V and 4 from J, leaving 15 bases between them. CDR3 sequence (DNA): TGTGCCAGCCAAGGCAGCGTCTGGTACAATGAGCAGTTCTTC. Amino acids: CASQGSVWYNEQFF.

The table lists this clonotype with many counts. The rearrangement uses TRBV20-1 and TRBJ2-7, with D hard to call. CDR3 size: 10 residues. The V gene's germline CDR1 is DFQATT and CDR2 SNEGSKA (reference sequence). Trimming left V 3 bases short and J 6 bases short, with 6 bases between. CDR3 loop: CSASFREQYF. The CDR3 DNA follows: TGCAGTGCTAGTTTTCGCGAGCAGTACTTC.

There are a few counts of this clonotype. The chain has TRBV28 and TRBJ1-1; D unresolved. The CDR3 is 14 amino acids. Germline V gives CDR1 MDHEN, CDR2 SYDVKM. Between the trimmed V and J ends, which lost 5 bases and 2 bases, there was a span of 12 bases. The CDR3 nucleotides are TGTGCCAGCAGTCCCCGGTCAAGAAACACTGAAGCTTTCTTT. It yields the protein CASSPRSRNTEAFF.

This clonotype has at least ten counts. The rearrangement uses TRBV27 and TRBJ2-7; D assignment may be TRBD1 or TRBD2 (6 bases each). The V end lost 1 base, the J end lost 5 bases, and 9 bases lay between the germline ends. The germline CDR1 and CDR2 sequences are MNHEY and SMNVEV (reference sequence). The CDR3 has 13 amino acids. CDR3 sequence reads: CASSLLRGDEQYF. DNA of the CDR3: TGTGCCAGCAGTTTATTGAGGGGGGACGAGCAGTACTTC.

This clonotype was seen repeatedly, ten times or more. This chain joins TRBV7-2 and TRBJ1-4; D is uncertain. Germline values: CDR1 SGHTA, CDR2 FQGNSA. V lost 2 bases and J lost 8, with 9 bases in between. CDR3 length: 13 residues. CDR3 nucleotide sequence: TGTGCCAGCAGCTTACAGTGGGAGGAAAAACTGTTTTTT. The encoded protein is CASSLQWEEKLFF.

By frequency in the sample, this clonotype is large. CDR3 nucleotide sequence: TGTGCCAGCAGTCCCGGGACTGGGGAATACGAGCAGTACTTC. Its translation: CASSPGTGEYEQYF. V and J are TRBV28 and TRBJ2-7, with D possibly being TRBD2 (6 bases). V lost 5 bases to trimming and J lost 4 bases, with 15 bases between them. There are 14 residues in the CDR3. Germline values: CDR1 MDHEN, CDR2 SYDVKM.